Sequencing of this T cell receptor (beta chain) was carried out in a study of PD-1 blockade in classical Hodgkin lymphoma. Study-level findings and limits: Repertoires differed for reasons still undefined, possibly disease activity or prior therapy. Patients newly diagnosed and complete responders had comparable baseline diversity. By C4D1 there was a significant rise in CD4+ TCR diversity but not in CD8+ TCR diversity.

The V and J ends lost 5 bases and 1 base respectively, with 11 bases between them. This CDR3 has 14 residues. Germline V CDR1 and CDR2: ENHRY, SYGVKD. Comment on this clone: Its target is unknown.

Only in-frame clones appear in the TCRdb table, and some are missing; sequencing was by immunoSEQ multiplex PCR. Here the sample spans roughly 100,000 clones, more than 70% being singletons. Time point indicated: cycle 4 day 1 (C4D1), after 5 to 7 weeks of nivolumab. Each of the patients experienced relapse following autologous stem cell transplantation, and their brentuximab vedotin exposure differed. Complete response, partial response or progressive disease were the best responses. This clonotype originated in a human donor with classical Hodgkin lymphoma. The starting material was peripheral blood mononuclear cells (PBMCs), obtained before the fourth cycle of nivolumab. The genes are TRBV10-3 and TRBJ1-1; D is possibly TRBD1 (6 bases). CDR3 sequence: CAISLQGSNTEAFF. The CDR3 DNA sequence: TGTGCCATCAGTCTTCAGGGGTCGAACACTGAAGCTTTCTTT.